The 22 T cell receptor beta chains below come from one sample, sequenced in a study of cytomegalovirus exposure and HLA in healthy donors. The PCR ran on 60 Vbeta and 13 Jbeta primers. Method: immunoSEQ multiplex PCR; TCRdb's copy keeps in-frame clones and lacks some. This table holds 130,000 or so clones, 77% found once. Sequences were obtained from PBMCs. Receptors were obtained from a female donor in good health and CMV-seronegative.

The chain uses TRBV19 and TRBJ1-1, with 9 bases that match TRBD1. V trimming: 5 bases; J trimming: 6 bases; junction bases outside the gene matches: 4. This CDR3 comprises 13 residues. Per germline, CDR1 LNHDA and CDR2 SQIVND (reference sequence). CDR3 coding DNA: TGTGCCAGTAGTGACAGGGGGAGGGCTGAAGCTTTCTTT. Translated, it gives CASSDRGRAEAFF.

This chain joins TRBV30 and TRBJ1-2; no clear D gene. Germline values: CDR1 GTSNPN, CDR2 SVGIG (reference sequence). V lost 4 bases to trimming and J lost 8 bases, with 20 bases between them. The CDR3 is 14 residues long. The CDR3 DNA follows: TGTGCCTGGATGGGAATGACTACTTTGGAGGGCTACACCTTC. Residues: CAWMGMTTLEGYTF.

V usage is TRBV11-1 and J usage is TRBJ1-5; D not certain. Germline loops: CDR1 SGHAT, CDR2 FQDESV (reference sequence). The germline V and J ends were trimmed by 6 bases and 7 bases, with 16 bases remaining between them. CDR3 length: 14 amino acids. The CDR3 nucleotides read TGTGCCAGCAGACTACGGGTCGAAGAACAGCCCCAGCATTTT. This translates into CASRLRVEEQPQHF.

V gene TRBV27 combines with J gene TRBJ1-3; maybe TRBD1 (5 bases). With 0 bases removed from V and 0 bases from J, the gap between germline ends came to 9 bases. Per germline, CDR1 MNHEY and CDR2 SMNVEV (reference sequence). This CDR3 comprises 16 residues. CDR3 in amino acids: CASSLSQDGSGNTIYF. The CDR3 coding sequence is TGTGCCAGCAGTTTATCACAGGACGGCTCTGGAAACACCATATATTTT.

This chain uses TRBV5-1 with TRBJ2-1; D unresolved. In germline, CDR1 is SGHRS, CDR2 YFSETQ. The CDR3 is made up of 14 amino acids. Deletions cut 4 bases from V and 0 bases from J, with 8 bases between. CDR3 sequence (DNA): TGCGCCAGCAGCGCCGACAACTCCTACAATGAGCAGTTCTTC. Translated: CASSADNSYNEQFF.

The CDR3 nucleotides read TGCGCCAGCAGCCAAGGGGGCTTCACAGATACGCAGTATTTT. It specifies CASSQGGFTDTQYF. J is TRBJ2-3 and V is TRBV4-1, with a possible D match to TRBD1 (5 bases). The CDR3 has 14 amino acids. The ends were cut back, 1 base at V and 2 bases at J, with 7 bases in the middle. Germline CDR1 is MGHRA and CDR2 is YSYEKL.

This sequence joins TRBV21-1 and TRBJ2-2; the listed D gene, TRBD2, was not tested against the DNA. TRBV21-1 is a pseudogene. This CDR3 spans 19 amino acids. This CDR3 is CASSDRLAGVSCIYGELFF. The CDR3 coding sequence is TGTGCCAGCAGCGATAGACTAGCGGGGGTCTCGTGTATCTACGGGGAGCTGTTTTTT.

The J gene is TRBJ1-1, the V gene TRBV19, with D unresolved. CDR1 LNHDA and CDR2 SQIVND come from the germline V gene (reference sequence). V was shortened by 1 base and J by 7 bases, with 10 bases between the two germline ends. CDR3 length equals 13 residues. CDR3 loop: CASSIVGRYEAFF. CDR3 DNA: TGTGCCAGTAGTATAGTAGGGAGATATGAAGCTTTCTTT.

V usage is TRBV9 and J usage is TRBJ1-1, with TRBD1 identical over 9 bases. With 3 bases clipped from V and 0 bases from J, the junction kept 15 bases outside the gene matches. The CDR3 spans 19 residues. The germline CDR1 and CDR2 sequences are SGDLS and YYNGEE. Here the CDR3 reads CASSALGSGTGTLNTEAFF. The CDR3 DNA sequence: TGTGCCAGCAGCGCGCTAGGTTCCGGGACAGGGACCTTGAACACTGAAGCTTTCTTT.

This chain connects TRBV4-1 to TRBJ1-2, with 10 bases aligning to TRBD1. CDR1 and CDR2 (germline): MGHRA, YSYEKL. The V gene end was trimmed by 5 bases and the J gene end by 6 bases; junction bases not matched to a gene: 15. This CDR3 comprises 17 residues. CDR3 loop: CASSERLGTGAYDGYTF. CDR3 sequence (DNA): TGCGCCAGCAGCGAGAGACTGGGGACAGGGGCGTATGATGGCTACACCTTC.

V usage is TRBV2 and J usage is TRBJ2-1; 15 bases map to TRBD2. J was trimmed by 0 bases and V by 3 bases; bases with no gene match: 3. Germline V gives CDR1 SNHLY, CDR2 FYNNEI. The CDR3 spans 18 residues. The CDR3 loop is CASSEGLAGGLSYNEQFF. The CDR3 DNA reads TGTGCCAGCAGTGAGGGACTAGCGGGGGGTCTCTCCTACAATGAGCAGTTCTTC.

The chain carries TRBV29-1 and TRBJ1-1; D is possibly TRBD1 (6 bases). The CDR3 runs 14 residues. Germline loops: CDR1 SQVTM, CDR2 ANQGSEA. V lost 5 bases, J lost 4 bases, and 17 bases lay in between. The CDR3 here is CSVLQGVIGTEAFF. CDR3 sequence (DNA): TGCAGCGTTCTACAGGGCGTTATAGGCACTGAAGCTTTCTTT.

The chain is built from TRBV19 and TRBJ2-5; D ambiguous. The DNA end is more similar to TRBJ2-7, so the J call may be wrong. Germline CDR1 reads LNHDA; CDR2 reads SQIVND (reference sequence). The CDR3 runs to 14 residues. CDR3 loop: CASSRQGGDYEQYF. The CDR3 bases are TGTGCCAGTTCTAGACAAGGTGGCGACTACGAGCAGTACTTC.

The chain joins TRBV7-2 to TRBJ1-1, with D possibly matching TRBD1 (5 bases). The germline V gene encodes CDR1 SGHTA and CDR2 FQGNSA. V lost 5 bases, J lost 6 bases, and 13 bases lay in between. The CDR3 has 13 residues. CDR3 in DNA: TGTGCCAGCAGCGCTGACAGAATGGCTGAAGCTTTCTTT. It encodes CASSADRMAEAFF.

This clone was seen just once. The rearrangement uses TRBV7-8 and TRBJ2-5; 9 bases agree with TRBD1. The CDR3 is 14 residues long. Germline V gene sequence: CDR1 SGHVS, CDR2 FQNEAQ. The V and J ends lost 8 bases and 5 bases, in that order; junction bases with no gene match: 9. The CDR3 sequence is CASFQQGAYETQYF. CDR3 in DNA: TGTGCCAGCTTCCAACAGGGGGCGTATGAGACCCAGTACTTC.

The chain carries TRBV7-8 and TRBJ2-5, with TRBD2 identical over 7 bases. The CDR3 is made up of 14 amino acids. Germline V gene lookup returns CDR1 SGHVS and CDR2 FQNEAQ. Trimming cost V 4 bases and J 2 bases; bases outside gene matches: 4. CDR3 residues: CASSSRDYQETQYF. The CDR3, as DNA: TGTGCCAGCAGCTCCCGGGACTATCAAGAGACCCAGTACTTC. Full variable domain (outside the CDR3, taken from reference TRBV7-8 and TRBJ2-5): GAGVSQSPRYKVAKRGQDVALRCDPISGHVSLFWYQQALGQGPEFLTYFQNEAQLDKSGLPSDRFFAERPEGSVSTLKIQRTQQEDSAVYLCASSSRDYQETQYFGPGTRLLVL.

V usage is TRBV19 and J usage is TRBJ2-1; maybe TRBD1 (6 bases). The germline CDR1 and CDR2 sequences are LNHDA and SQIVND (reference sequence). Trimming removed 8 bases from V and 8 bases from J, with 13 bases in between. This CDR3 is built from 12 residues. The DNA for the CDR3 is TGTGCCAGTGACGATGACAGGCATGAGCAGTTCTTC. It specifies CASDDDRHEQFF.

The chain employs TRBV9 and TRBJ1-3; 10 bases agree with TRBD1. V lost 3 bases and J lost 4; bases outside the gene matches: 4. The CDR3 runs 15 residues. Germline loops: CDR1 SGDLS, CDR2 YYNGEE. In nucleotides, the CDR3 is TGTGCCAGCAGCGCGACAGGGGGCGACGGAAACACCATATATTTT. Translation: CASSATGGDGNTIYF.

Comment on this clone: In the same sample, other DNA sequences code for this CDR3. The chain uses TRBV18 and TRBJ1-4; TRBD1 agrees at 9 bases. Germline V lookup: CDR1 KGHSH, CDR2 LQKENI. V dropped 3 bases and J dropped 2; count of bases not matched to a gene: 1. CDR3 length: 15 residues. CDR3 in amino acids: CASSPGTGTNEKLFF. As DNA, the CDR3 is TGTGCCAGCTCACCTGGGACAGGGACTAATGAAAAACTGTTTTTT. Based on the CDR3 plus reference TRBV18 and TRBJ1-4, the full variable domain is NAGVMQNPRHLVRRRGQEARLRCSPMKGHSHVYWYRQLPEEGLKFMVYLQKENIIDESGMPKERFSAEFPKEGPSILRIQQVVRGDSAAYFCASSPGTGTNEKLFFGSGTQLSVL.

The gene calls are TRBV27 and TRBJ1-5, with D possibly matching TRBD1 (5 bases). This CDR3 comprises 13 residues. V lost 4 bases to trimming and J lost 5 bases, with 9 bases between them. Germline CDR1 reads MNHEY; CDR2 reads SMNVEV (reference sequence). This CDR3 reads CASSWGGDQPQHF. The CDR3 nucleotides are TGTGCCAGCAGTTGGGGGGGGGATCAGCCCCAGCATTTT.

Comments on this clone: One junction end does not reproduce the germline sequence, and a read error may be involved. V and J are TRBV7-3 and TRBJ2-1; 12 bases are shared with TRBD2. Germline V gene sequence: CDR1 SGHTA, CDR2 FQGTGA. The CDR3 length is 16 residues. CDR3: CASSRRGLAGSGEEVF. Written as DNA, the CDR3 is TGTGCCAGCAGCCGACGTGGACTAGCGGGGTCGGGGGAAGAAGTCTTC.

This clone has just a few counts. The chain couples TRBV6-5 to TRBJ1-1, with no clear D. With 7 bases removed from V and 1 base from J, the gap between germline ends came to 10 bases. CDR1 MNHEY and CDR2 SVGAGI come from the germline V gene. CDR3 size: 13 residues. As DNA, the CDR3 is TGTGCCAGCACCAAGGACTGGAACACTGAAGCTTTCTTT. This encodes CASTKDWNTEAFF.